This T cell receptor beta chain was found in a study of blood T cell repertoires in COVID-19. Overall study context: COVID-19 samples, acute and convalescent, were from the United States, Italy and Spain. Nucleic acid was either cDNA or gDNA, and it came from T cells, B-cell-depleted T cells, or PBMCs.

CDR3 size: 18 residues. Looked up from germline, CDR1 is SGHRS and CDR2 is YFSETQ. V gave up 3 bases and J gave up 1 base, with 20 bases separating them. As originally analysed: How many nucleated cells were present was estimated from reference gene primer amplification. The table came from immunoSEQ multiplex PCR; TCRdb's copy has only in-frame clones and leaves some out. The V and J calls and clone size are taken from that table; D and trimming were inferred from the DNA. The sample has roughly 120,000 clones; less than 85% are singletons. Sequenced sample: peripheral blood. This chain connects TRBV5-1 to TRBJ1-5; the D gene is possibly TRBD1 (6 bases). This sequence originates from a woman of 80 years or more with acute or convalescent COVID-19. The CDR3 sequence: CASSWTKWGRVSNQPQHF. CDR3 coding DNA: TGCGCCAGCAGCTGGACGAAGTGGGGGCGCGTGAGCAATCAGCCCCAGCATTTT.